The entry that follows covers one T cell receptor (beta chain) sequence. This sample stems from a study of blood T cells in healthy people across ages. Deletions cut 3 bases from V and 5 bases from J, with 10 bases between. This CDR3 has 14 residues. A second PCR of roughly 7 to 11 cycles used a sample-barcoded 5' primer and a J-beta primer mix. From the 5' RACE reads, TCRdb called clonotypes with MiXCR, one entry per CDR3 protein. The sample includes around 990,000 distinct CDR3 sequences, 30% to 40% of them seen just once. The TCR comes from a man aged 18 to 30 in good health. What was sequenced was blood. The chain uses TRBV12-3 or TRBV12-4 and TRBJ2-2; possible D gene TRBD2, 5 bases. The CDR3: CASSFNSVTGELFF. The CDR3, as DNA: TGTGCCAGCAGTTTCAATAGCGTGACCGGGGAGCTGTTTTTT.